This T cell receptor (beta chain) was sequenced for a study of a mutant IDH1 vaccine in newly diagnosed glioma. Broader study findings: Pseudoprogression appeared unlinked to shifts in leading peripheral T cell clonotypes. Immune responses arising from the vaccine appeared in just under 95% of patients.

Profiling relied on immunoSEQ multiplex PCR, and the TCRdb table lists in-frame clones only, not all of them. The sample holds 85,000 to 100,000 clones, roughly 89% seen once. Indicated time point: baseline, week 1 (first vaccination visit). Sample treatment: pre-vaccination baseline after standard-of-care therapy. Astrocytomas found in donors were new, WHO grade 3 or 4, IDH1-mutant and ATRX-lost. The V gene lost 2 bases and the J gene lost 3 bases, with 9 bases spanning the gap. Germline CDR1 and CDR2: SGHKS and YYEKEE (reference sequence). The CDR3 length is 13 residues. Turning to this clone: Its antigen is undetermined.

Source: PBMCs, taken from a glioma patient treated with radiotherapy, temozolomide or both. This sequence joins TRBV5-5 and TRBJ2-7, with D possibly called TRBD1 or TRBD2 (5 bases each). The TCR comes from a woman in her forties or fifties with glioma. In DNA, the CDR3 is TGTGCCAGCAGCTTTGGGACGAACTACGAGCAGTACTTC. As protein: CASSFGTNYEQYF.